The count of the clone carrying this T cell receptor beta chain is one. This table comes from immunoSEQ multiplex PCR, and its TCRdb copy is limited to in-frame clones, with some not included. The sample lists 410,000 or so clones, 75% to 90% occurring once. The sample belongs to a study of blood T cell repertoires in COVID-19. The V gene's germline CDR1 is MNHEY and CDR2 SVGAGI. The CDR3 contains 12 residues. Trimming removed 7 bases from V and 4 bases from J; junction bases left unmatched: 2. The chain has TRBV6-5 and TRBJ1-2, with 8 bases that match TRBD1. Source material: peripheral blood. The clonotype originates from a woman aged 30 to 39 with active or convalescent COVID-19. CDR3 in amino acids: CASMTGVYGYTF. CDR3 DNA: TGTGCCAGCATGACAGGGGTCTATGGCTACACCTTC.